The 6 T cell receptor beta chains listed next were all sequenced from one sample in a study of CD8+ T cells in alopecia areata. Reverse transcribed after extraction, RNA yielded cDNA as the sequencing template. Method: immunoSEQ multiplex PCR; TCRdb's copy keeps in-frame clones and lacks some. This sample yields 150,000 to 200,000 clones, of which around 60% are seen a single time; around 12% belongs to the top ten. The treatment denotes: oral pan-JAK inhibitor, 5-10 mg twice daily. The input for sequencing was CD8+ T cells sorted from blood, taken at week 24, from a patient treated with tofacitinib. These TCRs come from a human donor with alopecia areata.

The genes are TRBV29-1 and TRBJ1-6, with D uncertain. Trimming cost V 2 bases and J 0 bases, with 17 bases left between them. CDR1 SQVTM and CDR2 ANQGSEA come from the germline V gene. The length of the CDR3 is 18 residues. The CDR3 DNA reads TGCAGCGTTGAATTTCTCTTCGAGGGAAGCTCCTATAATTCACCCCTCCACTTT. It encodes CSVEFLFEGSSYNSPLHF.

J is TRBJ2-1 and V is TRBV15; 11 positions agree with TRBD2. The length of the CDR3 is 15 residues. With 4 bases clipped from V and 5 bases from J, the junction kept 4 bases outside the gene matches. The germline CDR1 and CDR2 sequences are LNHNV and YYDKDF (reference sequence). CDR3 loop: CATSIGTSGNNEQFF. The CDR3 DNA follows: TGTGCCACCAGCATCGGGACTAGCGGTAACAATGAGCAGTTCTTC.

The chain joins TRBV7-2 to TRBJ1-6; D is unclear. With 1 base removed from V and 7 bases from J, the gap between germline ends came to 14 bases. CDR1 is SGHTA and CDR2 is FQGNSA in the germline V gene. CDR3 length equals 16 residues. For the CDR3, the DNA is TGTGCCAGCAGCTTAGAGGCAGGTCTTACAAATTCACCCCTCCACTTT. This encodes CASSLEAGLTNSPLHF.

CDR3 region: CASSLAPPVGAFF. The DNA for the CDR3 is TGTGCCAGCAGCTTAGCGCCTCCCGTGGGTGCTTTCTTT. The chain combines TRBV7-9 with TRBJ1-1, with D uncertain. Germline assignment: CDR1 SEHNR and CDR2 FQNEAQ (reference sequence). The CDR3 totals 13 residues. V was trimmed by 0 bases and J by 11 bases, leaving 13 bases between them.

This chain connects TRBV2 to TRBJ2-7; D is unresolved. Germline assignment: CDR1 SNHLY and CDR2 FYNNEI. CDR3 size: 11 residues. The V gene lost 8 bases and the J gene lost 0 bases, with 5 bases spanning the gap. The CDR3 loop is CASGSSYEQYF. Written as DNA, the CDR3 is TGTGCCAGCGGCAGCTCCTACGAGCAGTACTTC.

In this sample, this clone turned up a few times. The chain links TRBV15 to TRBJ2-2; D not resolved. V gave up 1 base and J gave up 7 bases, with 7 bases separating them. The CDR3 consists of 13 residues. Germline CDR1 and CDR2: LNHNV and YYDKDF (reference sequence). DNA for the CDR3: TGTGCCACCAGCAGAGTGGTTAGCGGGGAGCTGTTTTTT. Protein sequence: CATSRVVSGELFF.